The rows below give T cell receptor beta chains drawn from one sample of a study of cytomegalovirus exposure and HLA in healthy donors. Libraries were prepared by immunoSEQ multiplex PCR; TCRdb keeps only in-frame clonotypes and omits some of them. The sample lists 110,000 to 150,000 clones; about 72% were seen once. Sequenced input: PBMCs. The receptors come from a man in his forties in good health and CMV-seronegative. Both conserved end residues are part of each CDR3. The D gene is left open where the match is weak. Clone size is shown for a subset of rows, as once, few, many or a class of expanded clone.

d_gene	abundance	j_gene	v_gene	CDR3aa	CDR3nt
-	-	TRBJ2-2	TRBV7-3	CASSPAGVAGELFF	TGTGCCAGCAGCCCAGCAGGGGTAGCCGGGGAGCTGTTTTTT
TRBD2	-	TRBJ2-1	TRBV28	CASSFPALSGRVDNEQFF	TGTGCCAGCAGTTTTCCGGCCCTTAGCGGGAGGGTTGACAATGAGCAGTTCTTC
TRBD1	-	TRBJ2-7	TRBV27	CASSGPGTGSYEQYF	TGTGCCAGCAGCGGCCCAGGGACAGGATCCTACGAGCAGTACTTC
-	-	TRBJ2-7	TRBV7-9	CASSLGGKNYEQYF	TGTGCCAGCAGCTTAGGAGGGAAGAACTACGAGCAGTACTTC
-	once	TRBJ1-2	TRBV6-1	CASSVVGGIPNYGYTF	TGTGCCAGCAGTGTGGTCGGGGGGATACCCAACTATGGCTACACCTTC
TRBD1	-	TRBJ2-7	TRBV28	CASSQQGARTGEQYF	TGTGCCAGCAGTCAACAGGGGGCCCGGACGGGTGAGCAGTACTTC
TRBD2	-	TRBJ2-2	TRBV5-1	CASSRTSGNTGELFF	TGCGCCAGCAGCCGGACTAGCGGAAACACCGGGGAGCTGTTTTTT
TRBD1	-	TRBJ1-5	TRBV19	CASSRDRDQPQHF	TGTGCCAGTAGTAGGGACAGGGATCAGCCCCAGCATTTT
TRBD1	-	TRBJ1-5	TRBV19	CASSWGQTNQPQHF	TGTGCCAGTAGTTGGGGACAGACCAATCAGCCCCAGCATTTT
TRBD2	-	TRBJ2-1	TRBV7-2	CASSQSGAWEQFF	TGTGCCAGCAGCCAAAGCGGGGCGTGGGAGCAGTTCTTC
-	-	TRBJ2-5	TRBV7-8	CASSYNRGGGAQYF	TGTGCCAGCAGCTACAACCGAGGAGGGGGCGCCCAGTACTTC
-	few	TRBJ1-2	TRBV5-6	CASSEEMRQVYDGYTF	TGTGCCAGCAGCGAGGAAATGAGACAGGTCTATGATGGCTACACCTTC
-	-	TRBJ1-1	TRBV2	CASNGVIQNTEAFF	TGTGCCAGCAACGGGGTTATACAGAACACTGAAGCTTTCTTT
-	-	TRBJ2-1	TRBV12-5	CASDPGEQKNEQFF	TGTGCTAGTGACCCAGGGGAGCAAAAGAATGAGCAGTTCTTC
TRBD2	-	TRBJ2-1	TRBV29-1	CSVVGLAGGDGIF	TGCAGCGTTGTGGGACTAGCGGGGGGTGACGGGATCTTC
TRBD2	once	TRBJ2-5	TRBV2	CASRATSGGASETQYF	TGTGCCAGCAGGGCGACTAGCGGGGGGGCCTCCGAGACCCAGTACTTC
-	-	TRBJ2-7	TRBV9	CASSAEGSAPYEQYF	TGTGCCAGCAGCGCGGAAGGGAGCGCTCCCTACGAGCAGTACTTC
-	-	TRBJ2-1	TRBV9	CASSVESSRLNEQFF	TGTGCCAGCAGCGTAGAGTCTAGCCGGTTGAATGAGCAGTTCTTC
TRBD2	-	TRBJ2-5	TRBV7-3	CASSPWGRLAGGSETQYF	TGTGCCAGCAGCCCCTGGGGAAGACTAGCGGGGGGCTCAGAGACCCAGTACTTC
-	-	TRBJ2-3	TRBV10-1	CASSGDFVGRGSDTQYF	TGCGCCAGCAGTGGGGACTTTGTCGGACGAGGGTCAGATACGCAGTATTTT
TRBD1	-	TRBJ1-4	TRBV7-2	CASSTDRATNEKLFF	TGTGCCAGCAGCACGGACAGGGCAACTAATGAAAAACTGTTTTTT